This T cell receptor beta chain stems from a study of shared clonotypes between healthy human individuals (dated by TCRdb to the early 2020s). Looking at the study overall: The cohort comprised two women and a few men aged 18 to 49 years. For each donor, CD4 naive and CD4 memory were each given three plates, CD8 naive was given two plates, and CD8 memory was given one plate. To estimate repertoire size and how much clonotype sharing occurs between individuals, the study deeply sequenced the blood TCR repertoires of a handful of healthy adults. Different laboratories and diverse techniques were used to prepare libraries and sequence TCR repertoires, to increase sequencing depth and limit assay-specific biases. Leukapheresis yielded between about 0.9 and 9.5 billion PBMCs per donor. Overall study results and their limits: Across several donors, around 5.4% of naive CD4, approximately 4% of naive CD8, around 2.5% of memory CD4, and about 0.4% of memory CD8 clonotypes were shared. Pairwise subsampling indicated that sequencing depth was expected to affect the degree of clonotype sharing among donors. Incomplete sequencing was indicated by rarefaction of sorted-subset datasets, despite the large sequencing depth. Only blood was sampled, and tissue TCR repertoires likely differ from those in blood. Naive subsets generally had larger estimated clonotype richness than memory subsets did. Because the study included only a small number of donors, the genetic and exposure-history diversity represented was limited. Compared with non-shared clonotypes, the clonotypes found in all four sorted-subset donors had higher generation probabilities.

For CDR1 and CDR2, the germline V gene lists MGHRA and YSYEKL. CDR3 length: 15 amino acids, cysteine to phenylalanine. The CDR3 DNA has 45 bases and is translated from base 1. The germline V and J ends show losses of 4 bases and 5 bases respectively, and no gene match explains 10 bases of the junction. With respect to this clone: The target of this receptor is not known. Base qualities are not recorded, but no much larger clone differs from it by a single base.

Healthy HIV-negative adults with no recently reported acute infections or vaccinations were included as donors. Only Caucasian adults living in Nashville, Tennessee, USA were represented among the donors. CD4+ T cells were enriched by magnetic negative selection, after which naive cells were positively selected on CD45RA and the negative fraction was taken as the memory subset. Blood was collected by leukapheresis, and PBMCs were isolated by Ficoll-Histopaque density gradient centrifugation and then cryopreserved in liquid nitrogen vapor phase. Purity and quantity of every magnetically sorted T cell population were checked by analytical flow cytometry. Each sorted fraction had its genomic DNA isolated and then quantified by UV absorbance on a Nanodrop 2000c. TCR CDR3 regions were amplified from genomic DNA by multiplex PCR using the deep immunoSEQ assay. For each cell subset, the extracted genomic DNA was distributed evenly across all wells of several immunoSEQ 96-well plates, and each plate served as one replicate. Each replicate PCR for sorted subsets received roughly 0.2 ug genomic DNA, equal to about 30,000 T cell genomes. The purified libraries were quantified using a Qubit 3.0 fluorometer, sized with a Bioanalyzer 2100, and then quantified again using the KAPA Library Quantification kit. Each immunoSEQ 96-well plate was sequenced on its own single-read 150-cycle Illumina NextSeq 550 flow cell. The source study handled its data this way. The immunoSEQ output contained only junctional sequences without quality scores, so filtering could not match that applied to full-length reads. To assign V/J genes and CDR3, sequences were annotated using PyIR, a Python wrapper for IgBLAST v1.9, with IMGT germline references. Reads were filtered out if the reads had weak V/J assignments (E-value above 1e-6), no CDR3, stop codons, out-of-frame junctions, or ambiguous translated residues. V3J clonotypes were defined as sequences sharing the same inferred V gene, J gene, and CDR3 amino acid sequence. Percentage overlap between repertoires was computed as shared unique clonotypes divided by the size of the smaller repertoire. RTK rarefaction, the Chao1 estimator, and Recon v2.1 estimates of unobserved clonotypes were used to assess repertoire richness. For all TCRbeta clonotypes obtained by the gDNA method from several donors, generation probabilities were computed with OLGA. TCRdb mirrors the immuneACCESS table, restricted to in-frame sequences. Some clones are absent from its copies; in checked studies, under half trace to an unresolved V gene, and the reason for the others is unknown. The V and J calls and clone size come from that table; D and trimming were worked out from the DNA. In this sample the table shows about 2 million clones, about 95% of which occur a single time. Clones ranked in the top ten supply 0.13% of the sample.

The chain uses TRBV4-1 and TRBJ1-2; the junction holds 7 bases that match TRBD1. Input material: naive CD4+ T cells sorted from blood. What the cell subset or site label conveys for this sample: CD45RA+ positively selected. This receptor was obtained from a man between 18 and 35 years old in good health. The CDR3: CASSPDRSPLYGYTF. The bases are TGCGCCAGCAGCCCGGACAGGTCCCCGTTATATGGCTACACCTTC.